Listed below are T cell receptor beta chains from one sample, sequenced in a study of post-analysis software for immune sequencing data. TCRdb passed the PCR reads through MiXCR, listing each CDR3 protein once. The sample consists of roughly 150,000 distinct CDR3 sequences, under 40% of them appearing once. Specimen: blood, collected after autologous hematopoietic stem cell transplantation. The origin of the receptors is a girl between 5 and 17 years old with multiple sclerosis. Both conserved end residues are part of each CDR3. Fields, in order: clone size, V gene, D gene, J gene, CDR3 length, CDR3 protein, CDR3 DNA. The D gene is left open where the match is weak. Only part of the rows carry a size: once, few, many, or a class if the clone is expanded.

-,TRBV4-1,-,TRBJ2-1,14,CASSLPPGRNEQFF,TGCGCCAGCAGCTTACCTCCGGGCCGCAATGAGCAGTTCTTC
few,TRBV5-1,TRBD2,TRBJ2-7,15,CASSTGTSASYEQYF,TGCGCCAGCAGCACAGGGACTAGCGCTTCCTACGAGCAGTACTTC
-,TRBV11-2,-,TRBJ2-5,15,CASSLGNRASHEQYF,TGTGCCAGCAGCTTAGGGAACAGGGCCTCTCATGAGCAGTACTTC
few,TRBV3-1,-,TRBJ2-7,14,CASSQGVGGDEQYF,TGTGCCAGCAGCCAAGGGGTCGGGGGTGACGAGCAGTACTTC
-,TRBV6-5,TRBD2,TRBJ2-5,13,CASLAGAPQTQYF,TGTGCCAGCCTAGCGGGAGCTCCCCAGACCCAGTACTTC
-,TRBV12-3/TRBV12-4,TRBD1,TRBJ1-1,15,CASIPNRGQNTEAFF,TGTGCCAGCATCCCCAACAGGGGGCAGAACACTGAAGCTTTCTTT
-,TRBV7-9,-,TRBJ2-3,12,CASSPPLGTQYF,TGTGCCAGCAGCCCCCCCCTCGGTACGCAGTATTTT
-,TRBV20-1,-,TRBJ1-1,15,CSASSRIEVNTEAFF,TGCAGTGCTTCATCCAGGATCGAGGTGAACACTGAAGCTTTCTTT
-,TRBV7-8,-,TRBJ1-2,16,CASSLVPGLTGYGYTF,TGTGCCAGCAGCTTAGTTCCAGGCCTGACGGGGTATGGCTACACCTTC
-,TRBV7-6,-,TRBJ2-1,15,CASSFGGSIYNEQFF,TGTGCCAGCAGCTTTGGGGGCAGCATCTACAATGAGCAGTTCTTC
-,TRBV28,TRBD1,TRBJ1-6,14,CASSRDREQSPLNF,TGTGCCAGCAGTCGCGACAGGGAGCAATCACCCCTCAACTTT
many,TRBV3-1,-,TRBJ1-1,14,CASSPASPPPEAFF,TGTGCCAGCAGCCCCGCATCCCCCCCCCCTGAAGCTTTCTTT
few,TRBV14,-,TRBJ2-2,17,CASSQVYGLQDTGELFF,TGTGCCAGCAGCCAAGTCTACGGCTTACAGGACACCGGGGAGCTGTTTTTT
-,TRBV12-3/TRBV12-4,TRBD2,TRBJ2-1,12,CASRGLANGQFF,TGTGCCAGCAGGGGACTAGCAAATGGGCAGTTCTTC
few,TRBV10-2,TRBD2,TRBJ2-1,15,CASSESTSFYNEQFF,TGCGCCAGCAGTGAGTCGACTAGCTTCTACAATGAGCAGTTCTTC
few,TRBV10-1,TRBD1,TRBJ2-7,15,CASSLYLTGEYEQYF,TGCGCCAGCAGCCTTTATCTTACAGGGGAATACGAGCAGTACTTC
-,TRBV28,-,TRBJ2-7,13,CASSLAVSYEQYF,TGTGCCAGCAGTTTGGCAGTCTCCTACGAGCAGTACTTC
few,TRBV7-9,-,TRBJ2-3,15,CASSWTVGSTDTQYF,TGTGCCAGCAGCTGGACCGTTGGGAGCACAGATACGCAGTATTTT
-,TRBV10-3,TRBD1,TRBJ1-6,15,CAISAGGQGVSPLHF,TGTGCCATCAGTGCGGGAGGACAGGGGGTTTCACCCCTCCACTTT
-,TRBV20-1,TRBD1,TRBJ1-5,17,CSASIPGTGRSNQPQHF,TGCAGTGCTAGCATTCCCGGGACAGGGAGGAGCAATCAGCCCCAGCATTTT
few,TRBV7-3,TRBD2,TRBJ2-1,16,CASSPLVAGGYNEQFF,TGTGCCAGCAGCCCTCTAGTAGCGGGAGGCTACAATGAGCAGTTCTTC
-,TRBV12-3/TRBV12-4,-,TRBJ2-1,12,CASRTEYNEQFF,TGTGCCAGCAGGACAGAATACAATGAGCAGTTCTTC
-,TRBV7-9,-,TRBJ2-1,20,CASSPRTSAPPLGSYNEQFF,TGTGCCAGCAGCCCGCGGACTTCCGCACCACCCCTTGGCTCCTACAATGAGCAGTTCTTC